These 25 T cell receptor beta chains came from one sample sequenced in a study of cytomegalovirus exposure and HLA in healthy donors. The data were produced by immunoSEQ multiplex PCR, yet TCRdb's version contains in-frame clones alone and is incomplete. Here the sample spans tens of thousands of clones, about four fifths being singletons. Sequencing used PBMCs. All receptors come from a woman aged 18-30 years in good health and CMV-seropositive.

The chain employs TRBV18 and TRBJ2-1; D gene ambiguous. Germline V lookup: CDR1 KGHSH, CDR2 LQKENI. V lost 3 bases, J lost 5 bases, and 14 bases lay in between. The CDR3 spans 15 residues. Written as DNA, the CDR3 is TGTGCCAGCTCACCCTTTACCGTCCGGGACAATGAGCAGTTCTTC. As protein: CASSPFTVRDNEQFF.

This clone was observed a handful of times. J is TRBJ1-2 and V is TRBV5-3; D is uncertain. TRBV5-3 is flagged as an ORF with uncertain function. Between the trimmed V and J ends, which lost 1 base and 4 bases, there was a span of 8 bases. The CDR3 length is 13 residues. The CDR3 reads CARSLCHFYGYTF. The CDR3 DNA follows: TGTGCCAGAAGCTTGTGTCACTTCTATGGCTACACCTTC.

The rearrangement links TRBV28 to TRBJ2-7, with D unclear. V gave up 2 bases and J gave up 3 bases, with 8 bases separating them. CDR1 and CDR2 (germline): MDHEN, SYDVKM. The CDR3 spans 13 residues. This chain's CDR3 is CASSLRQDYEQYF. The DNA of the CDR3 is TGTGCCAGCAGTTTAAGGCAGGACTACGAGCAGTACTTC.

The rearrangement uses TRBV29-1 and TRBJ2-5, with D tentatively TRBD1 (6 bases). The CDR3 is 13 residues long. The ends were cut back, 4 bases at V and 5 bases at J, with 14 bases in the middle. Looked up from germline, CDR1 is SQVTM and CDR2 is ANQGSEA. CDR3 coding DNA: TGCAGCGTTGTACAGGGACCCGGGGAGACCCAGTACTTC. Protein: CSVVQGPGETQYF.

The V gene is TRBV6-6, the J gene TRBJ2-1; a weak D match, TRBD1 (5 bases). V lost 6 bases to trimming and J lost 5 bases, with 11 bases between them. There are 13 residues in the CDR3. Germline-derived CDR1 and CDR2 are MNHNY and SVGAGI (reference sequence). The CDR3 bases are TGTGCCAGCAGAGCCGACAGCAACAATGAGCAGTTCTTC. Protein sequence: CASRADSNNEQFF.

The V call is TRBV28, the J call TRBJ2-3; 10 positions agree with TRBD1. Germline CDR1 MDHEN, CDR2 SYDVKM. The V gene end was trimmed by 3 bases and the J gene end by 2 bases; junction bases not matched to a gene: 2. This CDR3 contains 15 residues. The CDR3 region is CASSLTGGFTDTQYF. The DNA of the CDR3 is TGTGCCAGCAGTTTGACAGGGGGCTTCACAGATACGCAGTATTTT.

V gene TRBV18 combines with J gene TRBJ2-1; 7 positions match TRBD1. V shed 3 bases, J shed 2 bases, and the junction held 4 bases outside the gene matches. Germline loops: CDR1 KGHSH, CDR2 LQKENI. The length of the CDR3 is 15 residues. The CDR3 loop reads CASSPEGTAYNEQFF. CDR3 nucleotide sequence: TGTGCCAGCTCACCGGAAGGGACAGCCTACAATGAGCAGTTCTTC.

This sequence joins TRBV28 and TRBJ1-2; D is possibly TRBD1 (5 bases). CDR1 is MDHEN, CDR2 SYDVKM, per germline. V was pared by 1 base and J by 0 bases, with 9 bases between. This CDR3 region has 15 residues. CDR3 nucleotide sequence: TGTGCCAGCAGTTTATATGCGGGGGCTAACTATGGCTACACCTTC. Amino acid sequence: CASSLYAGANYGYTF.

The V call is TRBV27, the J call TRBJ2-2; TRBD1 aligns across 11 bases. With 10 bases clipped from V and 3 bases from J, the junction kept 7 bases outside the gene matches. This CDR3 spans 15 amino acids. Per germline, CDR1 MNHEY and CDR2 SMNVEV (reference sequence). The CDR3 nucleotides read TGTGCCACCCTAGGGACAGGGGGGGACACCGGGGAGCTGTTTTTT. Protein sequence: CATLGTGGDTGELFF.

This chain joins TRBV28 and TRBJ1-3; D is undetermined. With 1 base removed from V and 4 bases from J, the gap between germline ends came to 5 bases. The CDR3 spans 13 residues. CDR1 is MDHEN and CDR2 is SYDVKM in the germline V gene. Here the CDR3 reads CASSLSPGNTIYF. CDR3 DNA sequence: TGTGCCAGCAGTTTATCCCCGGGAAACACCATATATTTT.

This rearrangement joins TRBV25-1 to TRBJ1-4; D remains ambiguous. The germline gives CDR1 MGHDK, CDR2 SYGVNS. The CDR3 has 15 amino acids. V lost 1 base and J 8 bases, leaving 14 bases between the germline ends. In DNA form, the CDR3 reads TGTGCCAGCAGTGAATTTGAGGGAAGAGGGGAAAAACTGTTTTTT. Its protein is CASSEFEGRGEKLFF. The full variable domain, rest sourced from reference TRBV25-1 and TRBJ1-4, is EADIYQTPRYLVIGTGKKITLECSQTMGHDKMYWYQQDPGMELHLIHYSYGVNSTEKGDLSSESTVSRIRTEHFPLTLESARPSHTSQYLCASSEFEGRGEKLFFGSGTQLSVL.

J is TRBJ1-3 and V is TRBV10-3, with D hard to call. Trimming took off 11 bases at V and 5 bases at J, with 22 bases between the two ends. The germline V gene encodes CDR1 ENHRY and CDR2 SYGVKD. CDR3 length: 15 residues. The CDR3 here is CAAMGGQARRNTIYF. CDR3 DNA sequence: TGTGCCGCCATGGGAGGGCAGGCAAGACGAAACACCATATATTTT.

V usage is TRBV4-2 and J usage is TRBJ1-2, with no clear D. Trimming cost V 0 bases and J 1 base, with 6 bases left between them. The germline V gene has CDR1 LGHNA and CDR2 YNFKEQ. This CDR3 region has 14 residues. CDR3 sequence: CASSQETFNYGYTF. In DNA, the CDR3 is TGTGCCAGCAGCCAAGAGACATTTAACTATGGCTACACCTTC.

The V and J genes are TRBV28 and TRBJ2-7, with TRBD1 matching over 7 bases. The germline gives CDR1 MDHEN, CDR2 SYDVKM. The CDR3 length is 15 residues. The junction had 12 bases not matched to a gene; V was cut back by 5 bases and J by 5 bases. In DNA form, the CDR3 reads TGTGCCAGCAGTCCCGTGGGACAGAGCCCTAACGAGCAGTACTTC. Translation gives CASSPVGQSPNEQYF.

This chain links TRBV28 with TRBJ1-5; possibly TRBD1 for D (6 bases). This CDR3 region has 15 residues. With 1 base removed from V and 5 bases from J, the gap between germline ends came to 12 bases. In germline, CDR1 is MDHEN, CDR2 SYDVKM. The CDR3 reads CASSLYQGPDQPQHF. The CDR3, as DNA: TGTGCCAGCAGTTTATATCAGGGGCCCGATCAGCCCCAGCATTTT.

The chain employs TRBV11-3 and TRBJ2-3, with D perhaps matching TRBD2 (7 bases). The CDR3 loop spans 15 amino acids. CDR1 SGHNT and CDR2 YENEEA come from the germline V gene. V was clipped by 5 bases and J by 2 bases, with 14 bases between them. CDR3 region: CASSPGAGATDTQYF. In DNA form, the CDR3 reads TGTGCCAGCAGCCCCGGGGCGGGGGCCACAGATACGCAGTATTTT.

The V and J genes are TRBV4-2 and TRBJ1-4; D gene uncertain. The CDR3 is 12 residues long. Germline CDR1 is LGHNA and CDR2 is YNFKEQ. V was cut by 1 base and J by 10 bases, with 7 bases left in between. The CDR3, as DNA: TGTGCCAGCAGCCAAGTTCGGAGAAAACTGTTTTTT. This gives the protein CASSQVRRKLFF.

This clone was seen once. The chain carries TRBV11-3 and TRBJ2-2; D might be TRBD1 (6 bases). CDR3 length: 15 amino acids. Looked up from germline, CDR1 is SGHNT and CDR2 is YENEEA. V gave up 5 bases and J gave up 1 base, with 11 bases separating them. CDR3 nucleotides: TGTGCCAGCAGCGCCTCGGGACAGAACACCGGGGAGCTGTTTTTT. This codes for CASSASGQNTGELFF.

V is TRBV2 and J is TRBJ1-5; D perhaps matches TRBD1 (5 bases). V lost 2 bases to trimming and J lost 2 bases, with 7 bases between them. This CDR3 has 14 amino acids. Germline V gene sequence: CDR1 SNHLY, CDR2 FYNNEI. DNA of the CDR3: TGTGCCAGCAGTGAAATAGGGGGCAATCAGCCCCAGCATTTT. It encodes CASSEIGGNQPQHF.

The genes are TRBV15 and TRBJ2-1; D might be TRBD1 (6 bases). Per the germline V gene, CDR1 is LNHNV and CDR2 is YYDKDF (reference sequence). CDR3 size: 13 residues. Between the trimmed V and J ends, which lost 5 bases and 7 bases, there was a span of 12 bases. The DNA of the CDR3 is TGTGCCACCAGCGTAGAACAGGGTAATGAGCAGTTCTTC. Translated: CATSVEQGNEQFF.

The chain joins TRBV29-1 to TRBJ2-7, with 7 bases fitting TRBD1. From germline, CDR1 is SQVTM and CDR2 ANQGSEA. V lost 5 bases and J lost 4; bases outside the gene matches: 8. The CDR3 is 13 amino acids. The CDR3 region is CSVSGTALYEQYF. The CDR3 region has the DNA TGCAGCGTTTCCGGGACAGCCTTATACGAGCAGTACTTC.

The chain carries TRBV4-2 and TRBJ1-4; D possibly corresponds to TRBD1 (5 bases). V was cut by 1 base and J by 8 bases, with 11 bases left in between. In germline, CDR1 is LGHNA, CDR2 YNFKEQ. The CDR3 runs to 14 residues. The CDR3 protein is CASSQGQGLEKLFF. DNA of the CDR3: TGTGCCAGCAGCCAAGGGCAGGGCCTCGAAAAACTGTTTTTT.

The V call is TRBV11-2, the J call TRBJ1-5; the match to TRBD1 covers 10 bases. Germline V lookup: CDR1 SGHAT, CDR2 FQNNGV. Germline trimming cut 5 bases from V and 5 bases from J; bases unmatched to any gene: 6. The CDR3 is 15 amino acids. In nucleotides, the CDR3 is TGTGCCAGCAGCGCGGGACAGGGGAGAGATCAGCCCCAGCATTTT. As protein: CASSAGQGRDQPQHF.

This chain joins TRBV30 and TRBJ2-3; D remains unclear. The V and J ends lost 0 bases and 5 bases respectively, with 21 bases between them. This CDR3 is 17 amino acids long. Per germline, CDR1 GTSNPN and CDR2 SVGIG (reference sequence). CDR3 nucleotide sequence: TGTGCCTGGAGTGTATCGGAGTGGGTGGAAAGCCAAGATACGCAGTATTTT. This gives the protein CAWSVSEWVESQDTQYF.

This clone was detected once. The genes are TRBV9 and TRBJ1-2; D unresolved. Germline V gene lookup returns CDR1 SGDLS and CDR2 YYNGEE. V shed 0 bases and J shed 7 bases, with 13 bases lying between them. CDR3 length: 14 amino acids. CDR3 coding DNA: TGTGCCAGCAGCGTAGCGGCGTTCGCAGGTGGCTACACCTTC. It translates to CASSVAAFAGGYTF.